The 30 T cell receptor beta chains presented below share a single source sample, sequenced in a study of blood T cell repertoires in COVID-19. This table comes from immunoSEQ multiplex PCR, and its TCRdb copy is limited to in-frame clones, with some not included. Among under 35,000 clones, approximately 80% were seen once, and the ten largest hold under 35%. The sample comprised peripheral blood. Receptor source: an elderly man with acute or convalescent COVID-19.

The rearrangement links TRBV11-3 to TRBJ2-2; 9 bases fit TRBD1. The CDR3 contains 15 residues. After removal of 5 bases from V and 5 bases from J, the junction contained 6 bases not matched to a gene. In germline, CDR1 is SGHNT, CDR2 YENEEA. CDR3 in amino acids: CASSRGTGPTGELFF. In DNA, the CDR3 is TGTGCCAGCAGCCGCGGGACAGGGCCAACCGGGGAGCTGTTTTTT.

This clone has just one count. The V gene is TRBV5-1, the J gene TRBJ2-5, with TRBD1 identical over 10 bases. The V gene end was trimmed by 4 bases and the J gene end by 5 bases; junction bases not matched to a gene: 8. The CDR3 is made up of 15 amino acids. Germline lookup yields CDR1 SGHRS and CDR2 YFSETQ. The CDR3: CASSILGQGGETQYF. CDR3 nucleotides: TGCGCCAGCAGCATACTCGGACAGGGGGGCGAGACCCAGTACTTC.

This clone appeared once. The chain uses TRBV9 and TRBJ1-2; TRBD1 matches at 10 bases. CDR1 SGDLS and CDR2 YYNGEE come from the germline V gene. Trimming removed 3 bases from V and 2 bases from J; junction bases left unmatched: 4. The CDR3 consists of 15 residues. The CDR3 bases are TGTGCCAGCAGCGAAGGGGGACAGGGGAACTATGGCTACACCTTC. This sequence encodes CASSEGGQGNYGYTF.

The rearrangement uses TRBV9 and TRBJ2-2, with D perhaps matching TRBD2 (6 bases). The CDR3 has 16 amino acids. Germline V lookup: CDR1 SGDLS, CDR2 YYNGEE. Trimming cost V 0 bases and J 5 bases, with 14 bases left between them. The CDR3 region is CASSVAHGGATGELFF. Here the CDR3 DNA reads TGTGCCAGCAGCGTAGCTCACGGCGGGGCGACCGGGGAGCTGTTTTTT.

This sequence joins TRBV5-1 and TRBJ2-1; TRBD2 matches 8 bases. The V segment lost 4 bases and the J segment 4 bases; nucleotides outside the gene matches: 10. Germline lookup yields CDR1 SGHRS and CDR2 YFSETQ. This CDR3 comprises 16 residues. Here the CDR3 reads CASSETPSGGYNEQFF. The DNA for the CDR3 is TGCGCCAGCAGCGAAACCCCCAGCGGGGGTTACAATGAGCAGTTCTTC.

This chain joins TRBV19 and TRBJ1-4, with 10 nucleotides matching TRBD1. Trimming at V came to 9 bases and at J to 5 bases, leaving 3 bases not matched to a gene. From germline, CDR1 is LNHDA and CDR2 SQIVND (reference sequence). The CDR3 has 13 residues. The DNA for the CDR3 is TGTGCCAGCAGGACAGGGGGAAATGAAAAACTGTTTTTT. It is translated as CASRTGGNEKLFF. Looking up the rest from reference TRBV19 and TRBJ1-4 gives the full variable domain: DGGITQSPKYLFRKEGQNVTLSCEQNLNHDAMYWYRQDPGQGLRLIYYSQIVNDFQKGDIAEGYSVSREKKESFPLTVTSAQKNPTAFYLCASRTGGNEKLFFGSGTQLSVL.

The chain has TRBV27 and TRBJ2-2, with a possible D match to TRBD2 (6 bases). With 2 bases removed from V and 6 bases from J, the gap between germline ends came to 19 bases. The length of the CDR3 is 17 residues. Germline V lookup: CDR1 MNHEY, CDR2 SMNVEV (reference sequence). CDR3 region: CASSLPLGTQKSGELFF. The CDR3 DNA sequence: TGTGCCAGCAGTTTACCCTTAGGGACTCAGAAATCCGGGGAGCTGTTTTTT.

The gene calls are TRBV7-2 and TRBJ1-5; D is unclear. CDR3 length: 15 residues. Trimming removed 2 bases at V and 4 bases at J, with 12 bases between. Germline CDR1 reads SGHTA; CDR2 reads FQGNSA. The CDR3 DNA reads TGTGCCAGCAGCTTAATGATCAACTCGAATCAGCCCCAGCATTTT. It codes for CASSLMINSNQPQHF.

The chain links TRBV6-5 to TRBJ2-7, with D maybe TRBD1 (6 bases). Germline CDR1 and CDR2: MNHEY and SVGAGI. The CDR3 is 14 amino acids. V lost 3 bases and J 4 bases, leaving 13 bases between the germline ends. For the CDR3, the DNA is TGTGCCAGCAGTTATCAGGACAGCCGTTACGAGCAGTACTTC. This sequence encodes CASSYQDSRYEQYF.

The chain has TRBV28 and TRBJ2-7, with D tentatively TRBD1 (5 bases). Between the trimmed V and J ends, which lost 3 bases and 0 bases, there was a span of 21 bases. CDR3 length equals 18 residues. Germline loops: CDR1 MDHEN, CDR2 SYDVKM. The CDR3 is CASSFPRVNRIYSYEQYF. The DNA of the CDR3 is TGTGCCAGCAGTTTCCCCAGGGTGAACAGGATCTACTCCTACGAGCAGTACTTC. The variable domain in full, completed from reference TRBV28 and TRBJ2-7, reads DVKVTQSSRYLVKRTGEKVFLECVQDMDHENMFWYRQDPGLGLRLIYFSYDVKMKEKGDIPEGYSVSREKKERFSLILESASTNQTSMYLCASSFPRVNRIYSYEQYFGPGTRLTVT.

In nucleotides, the CDR3 is TGTGCCAGCAGCCCGGAGGGGGGGGTCGGAGCTTTCTTT. Protein: CASSPEGGVGAFF. This chain joins TRBV7-9 and TRBJ1-1, with a tentative D call TRBD1 (6 bases). The CDR3 contains 13 residues. Trimming shortened V by 5 bases and J by 10 bases, and 17 bases separated the two germline ends. Germline-derived CDR1 and CDR2 are SEHNR and FQNEAQ (reference sequence).

The rearrangement links TRBV19 to TRBJ2-4; D possibly corresponds to TRBD2 (5 bases). V was pared by 9 bases and J by 4 bases, with 22 bases between. The CDR3 sequence is 16 residues long. Germline V gene lookup returns CDR1 LNHDA and CDR2 SQIVND (reference sequence). The CDR3 nucleotides read TGTGCCAGCCAGACTGCCACGGCAGCGGCGAAAAACATTCAGTACTTC. Amino acid sequence: CASQTATAAAKNIQYF.

Written as DNA, the CDR3 is TGTGCCAGTACCCTCGGGATTTCCTACAATGAGCAGTTCTTC. Translated: CASTLGISYNEQFF. V and J are TRBV19 and TRBJ2-1; TRBD2 might be the D (5 bases). This CDR3 is 14 amino acids long. In germline, CDR1 is LNHDA, CDR2 SQIVND (reference sequence). Trimming left V 7 bases short and J 1 base short, with 11 bases between.

The count of this clone is one. The genes are TRBV30 and TRBJ1-2; the match to TRBD1 covers 8 bases. The CDR3 is 13 amino acids. Germline values: CDR1 GTSNPN, CDR2 SVGIG (reference sequence). The V gene end was trimmed by 1 base and the J gene end by 7 bases; junction bases not matched to a gene: 5. This CDR3 reads CAWSGTGYGGYTF. CDR3 bases: TGTGCCTGGAGTGGGACAGGGTATGGTGGCTACACCTTC.

The V and J genes are TRBV7-3 and TRBJ2-3; TRBD2 matches 7 bases. CDR1 is SGHTA, CDR2 FQGTGA, per germline. There are 14 residues in the CDR3. The J segment lost 3 bases and the V segment lost 5 bases, leaving 5 bases of the junction unmatched. CDR3 sequence (DNA): TGTGCCAGCAGCGAAGGGGAGGGTACAGATACGCAGTATTTT. It specifies CASSEGEGTDTQYF.

V gene TRBV20-1 combines with J gene TRBJ2-7; tentatively, D is TRBD1 (6 bases). Trimming took off 5 bases at V and 6 bases at J, with 11 bases between the two ends. The CDR3 is made up of 11 amino acids. Germline-derived CDR1 and CDR2 are DFQATT and SNEGSKA (reference sequence). CDR3 region: CSARDTSEQYF. For the CDR3, the DNA is TGCAGTGCTCGGGACACTTCCGAGCAGTACTTC.

This clone appeared once. The chain is built from TRBV9 and TRBJ2-2; 16 bases match TRBD2. Germline CDR1 SGDLS, CDR2 YYNGEE. CDR3 length equals 18 residues. V lost 4 bases, J lost 3 bases, and 6 bases stayed unmatched. As DNA, the CDR3 is TGTGCCAGCAGCCCTGGGACTAGCGGGGGGGGACACACCGGGGAGCTGTTTTTT. It translates to CASSPGTSGGGHTGELFF.

The chain employs TRBV19 and TRBJ1-1; D gene ambiguous. The CDR3 is made up of 15 amino acids. The germline V gene has CDR1 LNHDA and CDR2 SQIVND (reference sequence). The V gene lost 7 bases and the J gene lost 4 bases, with 19 bases spanning the gap. CDR3 amino acids: CASTELTPRITEAFF. The CDR3 coding sequence is TGTGCCAGTACCGAGCTAACTCCCAGGATCACTGAAGCTTTCTTT.

This chain connects TRBV5-1 to TRBJ2-1; 8 positions agree with TRBD1. The CDR3 loop spans 15 amino acids. Germline CDR1 is SGHRS and CDR2 is YFSETQ. V gave up 4 bases and J gave up 4 bases; unmatched junction bases: 7. CDR3 region: CASSAGQGTYNEQFF. The CDR3 DNA reads TGCGCCAGCAGCGCAGGACAGGGTACTTACAATGAGCAGTTCTTC. The entire variable domain, with the rest obtained from reference TRBV5-1 and TRBJ2-1, is as follows: KAGVTQTPRYLIKTRGQQVTLSCSPISGHRSVSWYQQTPGQGLQFLFEYFSETQRNKGNFPGRFSGRQFSNSRSEMNVSTLELGDSALYLCASSAGQGTYNEQFFGPGTRLTVL.

The chain has TRBV6-6 and TRBJ1-2; D gene unclear. V lost 5 bases, J lost 7 bases, and 20 bases lay in between. CDR3 length: 15 residues. CDR1 and CDR2 from the germline V gene are MNHNY and SVGAGI (reference sequence). The CDR3, as DNA: TGTGCCAGCAGTCCCGACGACGTTAGTCGCGGTGGCTACACCTTC. This translates into CASSPDDVSRGGYTF.

The chain recombines TRBV2 with TRBJ2-7; 9 bases are a match to TRBD1. The CDR3 contains 15 residues. The V gene end was trimmed by 2 bases and the J gene end by 6 bases; junction bases not matched to a gene: 8. Germline-derived CDR1 and CDR2 are SNHLY and FYNNEI. CDR3 nucleotides: TGTGCCAGCAGTGAAAAGGGGACAGGGAACCGCGAGCAGTACTTC. Encoded protein: CASSEKGTGNREQYF.

The chain is built from TRBV19 and TRBJ1-5; D is possibly TRBD1 (5 bases). V lost 6 bases to trimming and J lost 2 bases, with 17 bases between them. The CDR3 has 16 residues. CDR1 and CDR2 from the germline V gene are LNHDA and SQIVND (reference sequence). The CDR3 is CASRGTEQGGNQPQHF. Written as DNA, the CDR3 is TGTGCCAGTAGGGGGACTGAGCAGGGCGGCAATCAGCCCCAGCATTTT.

The V gene is TRBV6-5, the J gene TRBJ2-6; D unresolved. This CDR3 has 14 residues. Per the germline V gene, CDR1 is MNHEY and CDR2 is SVGAGI. V gave up 6 bases and J gave up 0 bases, with 6 bases separating them. The CDR3 region has the DNA TGTGCCAGCAGCCCATTCTCTGGGGCCAACGTCCTGACTTTC. It encodes CASSPFSGANVLTF.

The genes are TRBV13 and TRBJ2-1; D possibly corresponds to TRBD2 (5 bases). This CDR3 is built from 14 residues. V lost 8 bases, J lost 2 bases, and 13 bases lay in between. Per the germline V gene, CDR1 is PRHDT and CDR2 is FYEKMQ (reference sequence). CDR3 loop: CASAGPRPYNEQFF. The DNA of the CDR3 is TGTGCCAGCGCGGGCCCCCGGCCCTACAATGAGCAGTTCTTC.

J is TRBJ1-1 and V is TRBV4-1; D perhaps matches TRBD1 (5 bases). V dropped 1 base and J dropped 1 base, with 10 bases sitting between them. Germline V gene lookup returns CDR1 MGHRA and CDR2 YSYEKL. The CDR3 is 15 amino acids. The CDR3 sequence is CASSQGQGWNTEAFF. The CDR3 DNA reads TGCGCCAGCAGCCAAGGTCAGGGATGGAACACTGAAGCTTTCTTT.

This clone was seen once. The chain recombines TRBV28 with TRBJ2-1, with 9 bases matching TRBD1. The CDR3 runs 13 residues. V lost 4 bases to trimming and J lost 9 bases; unmatched junction nucleotides: 4. Germline loops: CDR1 MDHEN, CDR2 SYDVKM. The CDR3 here is CASSWGQGGEQFF. The CDR3 bases are TGTGCCAGCAGTTGGGGACAGGGCGGTGAGCAGTTCTTC. Complete variable domain (other parts from reference TRBV28 and TRBJ2-1): DVKVTQSSRYLVKRTGEKVFLECVQDMDHENMFWYRQDPGLGLRLIYFSYDVKMKEKGDIPEGYSVSREKKERFSLILESASTNQTSMYLCASSWGQGGEQFFGPGTRLTVL.

V is TRBV7-8 and J is TRBJ1-5; 7 nucleotides match TRBD1. The CDR3 runs to 16 residues. With V trimmed by 5 bases and J by 4 bases, 11 bases remained unmatched. From germline, CDR1 is SGHVS and CDR2 FQNEAQ. The CDR3 nucleotides are TGTGCCAGCAGCGTAACCGGGACAGAAATGAATCAGCCCCAGCATTTT. It yields the protein CASSVTGTEMNQPQHF.

The V call is TRBV30, the J call TRBJ1-2; D is possibly TRBD1 (6 bases). Germline V gives CDR1 GTSNPN, CDR2 SVGIG (reference sequence). The germline V and J ends were trimmed by 1 base and 3 bases, with 12 bases remaining between them. The CDR3 spans 14 residues. CDR3 nucleotide sequence: TGTGCCTGGAGTGCCAGGGGAAGGTACTATGGCTACACCTTC. Translated, it gives CAWSARGRYYGYTF.

The gene calls are TRBV7-8 and TRBJ2-7; D gene unclear. The CDR3 extends over 11 amino acids. Per germline, CDR1 SGHVS and CDR2 FQNEAQ. V was trimmed by 6 bases and J by 2 bases, leaving 5 bases between them. This chain's CDR3 is CASSPAYEQYF. CDR3 sequence (DNA): TGTGCCAGCAGTCCGGCCTACGAGCAGTACTTC. Full variable domain (missing parts from reference TRBV7-8 and TRBJ2-7): GAGVSQSPRYKVAKRGQDVALRCDPISGHVSLFWYQQALGQGPEFLTYFQNEAQLDKSGLPSDRFFAERPEGSVSTLKIQRTQQEDSAVYLCASSPAYEQYFGPGTRLTVT.

This chain uses TRBV18 with TRBJ1-1, with 11 bases identical to TRBD1. Germline-derived CDR1 and CDR2 are KGHSH and LQKENI. This CDR3 is built from 14 residues. V dropped 4 bases and J dropped 7; count of bases not matched to a gene: 5. DNA of the CDR3: TGTGCCAGCTCACGGGACAGGGGGACCAATGAAGCTTTCTTT. Its protein product is CASSRDRGTNEAFF.